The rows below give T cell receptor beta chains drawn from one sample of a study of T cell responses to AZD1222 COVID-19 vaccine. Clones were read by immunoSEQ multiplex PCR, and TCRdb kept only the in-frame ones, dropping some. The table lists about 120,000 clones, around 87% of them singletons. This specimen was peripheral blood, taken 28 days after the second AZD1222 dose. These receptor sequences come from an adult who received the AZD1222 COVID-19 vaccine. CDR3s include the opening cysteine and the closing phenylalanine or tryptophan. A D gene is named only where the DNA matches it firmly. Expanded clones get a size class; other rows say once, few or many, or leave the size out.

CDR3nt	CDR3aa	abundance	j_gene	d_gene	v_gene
TGTGCCAGTAGCCGTAACAGTAGACTCAACGAGCAGTACTTC	CASSRNSRLNEQYF	NA	TRBJ2-7	NA	TRBV19
TGCGCCAGCAGCCAAGATACTGGGAGTGTCGGGGCTGGAAACACCATATATTTT	CASSQDTGSVGAGNTIYF	NA	TRBJ1-3	NA	TRBV4-3
TGCGCCAGTTTTGCTAGCGGGGGGCCCACCGGGGAGCTGTTTTTT	CASFASGGPTGELFF	NA	TRBJ2-2	TRBD2	TRBV5-1
TGTGCCAGCAGCCCCACAAACGTCGGCGGCCGCGATGAGCAGTTCTTC	CASSPTNVGGRDEQFF	NA	TRBJ2-1	NA	TRBV7-3
TGTGCCACCAGCCTGACAGGGGACGGCTACACCTTC	CATSLTGDGYTF	once	TRBJ1-2	TRBD1	TRBV24-1
TGTGCCACCAGTCCCGCGGCGGGGTACGAGCAGTACTTC	CATSPAAGYEQYF	NA	TRBJ2-7	NA	TRBV24-1
TGTGCCAGCAGCTTAGGCAGGGACTACGAGCAGTACTTC	CASSLGRDYEQYF	NA	TRBJ2-7	NA	TRBV7-6
TGTGCCACCAGTGATTCCTATAGGGATCAGCCCCAGCATTTT	CATSDSYRDQPQHF	NA	TRBJ1-5	NA	TRBV24-1
TGTGCCAGCAGCCCTCTCGGGACAGGGGGAGGATATGGCTACACCTTC	CASSPLGTGGGYGYTF	NA	TRBJ1-2	TRBD1	TRBV7-9
TGTGCCAGCAGCCAAGATCTCAATCAGCCCCAGCATTTT	CASSQDLNQPQHF	few	TRBJ1-5	NA	TRBV3-1/TRBV3-2
TGTGCCAGCAGCCAAGAAGGGGGCTTCAGCTCCTACGAGCAGTACTTC	CASSQEGGFSSYEQYF	NA	TRBJ2-7	TRBD1	TRBV14
TGTGCCAGCAGAGGTGGGAATGAGCAGTTCTTC	CASRGGNEQFF	NA	TRBJ2-1	NA	TRBV21-1
TGTGCCAGCAGCTTAGACAATTATGGGGCCAACGTCCTGACTTTC	CASSLDNYGANVLTF	NA	TRBJ2-6	NA	TRBV7-2
TGTGCCAGTAGTTCCCAGACAGGACCGGGCAATCAGCCCCAGCATTTT	CASSSQTGPGNQPQHF	once	TRBJ1-5	NA	TRBV19
TGCGCCAGCAGCAATCCCCGTGATGAGCAGTTCTTC	CASSNPRDEQFF	once	TRBJ2-1	NA	TRBV4-1
TGTGCCAGCAGCTTAGGCGGGCGGTATGGCTACACCTTC	CASSLGGRYGYTF	NA	TRBJ1-2	NA	TRBV7-8
TGTGCCAGCTCACCAGACCCGGCGGGTGGCTACACCTTC	CASSPDPAGGYTF	NA	TRBJ1-2	NA	TRBV18
TGTGCCAGCAGTGAGGCGGGGATGGTCTATGGCTACACCTTC	CASSEAGMVYGYTF	once	TRBJ1-2	NA	TRBV2
TGTGCCAGCAGCTTAGATCGAGGTGGGGGGACAGGTCCGTGGGAGCAGTACTTC	CASSLDRGGGTGPWEQYF	NA	TRBJ2-7	TRBD1	TRBV11-2
TGTGCCAGCAGCCAAGTCGGGGGGGGAGAGACCCAGTACTTC	CASSQVGGGETQYF	NA	TRBJ2-5	TRBD2	TRBV3-1/TRBV3-2
TGTGCCAGCAGCTTCTTCGGAACCTACCATCAGCCCCAGCATTTT	CASSFFGTYHQPQHF	once	TRBJ1-5	NA	TRBV5-6
TGTGCCACCGATAACTCAGGGGGCGTTGGTGAAAAACTGTTTTTT	CATDNSGGVGEKLFF	few	TRBJ1-4	TRBD1	TRBV18
TGCGCCAGCAGCTTACAGGGGGCCCAAGAGACCCAGTACTTC	CASSLQGAQETQYF	NA	TRBJ2-5	TRBD1	TRBV5-1
TGTGCCAGCAGCCCACGACTAGCGGGGGGCACAGATACGCAGTATTTT	CASSPRLAGGTDTQYF	NA	TRBJ2-3	TRBD2	TRBV7-2
TGCAGCGTTCGTCGGGGGGCTAGCTATGGCTACACCTTC	CSVRRGASYGYTF	once	TRBJ1-2	NA	TRBV29-1
TGTGCCAGCAGCTTTAGGACAAATAAGTTCTTC	CASSFRTNKFF	NA	TRBJ2-1	NA	TRBV7-3
TGTGCCAGCAGCCTACAGGGGGCTGGGGCCAACGTCCTGACTTTC	CASSLQGAGANVLTF	NA	TRBJ2-6	TRBD1	TRBV5-8
TGTGCCAGCAGTCTCGGTAGGGGACAGGGCGGTGAAAAACTGTTTTTT	CASSLGRGQGGEKLFF	NA	TRBJ1-4	TRBD1	TRBV3-1/TRBV3-2
TGCGCCAGCAGCTTGAGACACGATGACGAGCAGTACTTC	CASSLRHDDEQYF	NA	TRBJ2-7	NA	TRBV5-1
TGTGCCAGCAGTGGTAACAGGGCTTCACCCCTCCACTTT	CASSGNRASPLHF	NA	TRBJ1-6	NA	TRBV7-2
TGTGCCAGCAGCTTGCGCCACAGGTCTGAAGCTTTCTTT	CASSLRHRSEAFF	NA	TRBJ1-1	NA	TRBV7-6
TGTGCCAGCAGCCCCCCGGGACAGGCCTATGGCTACACCTTC	CASSPPGQAYGYTF	NA	TRBJ1-2	TRBD1	TRBV7-8
TGTGCCATCAGCGGCCTGGGGGGGAACACCGGGGAGCTGTTTTTT	CAISGLGGNTGELFF	NA	TRBJ2-2	NA	TRBV10-3
TGTGCCAGCAGTTTTTCGCAGGGAGGGCGGTTTTTT	CASSFSQGGRFF	once	TRBJ1-1	NA	TRBV12-3/TRBV12-4
TGTGCCAGCAGCTTAGCGAGTCGGGAGCAGCCCCAGCATTTT	CASSLASREQPQHF	NA	TRBJ1-5	NA	TRBV7-2
TGTGCCAGCTCACCCGCTTGGACTGGAAACACCATATATTTT	CASSPAWTGNTIYF	NA	TRBJ1-3	NA	TRBV18
TGTGCCAGCAGCTTGGGACCCCCGGGACAGGGGGCTAACTATGGCTACACCTTC	CASSLGPPGQGANYGYTF	NA	TRBJ1-2	TRBD1	TRBV5-5
TGTGCCAGTGGGACAGTCTATGGCTACACCTTC	CASGTVYGYTF	NA	TRBJ1-2	TRBD1	TRBV12-3/TRBV12-4
TGCGTCAGCAGCCCGGGAGGTGAAGGGCTCGGCACTGAAGCTTTCTTT	CVSSPGGEGLGTEAFF	NA	TRBJ1-1	NA	TRBV5-1
TGCAGCGTTGAAGACAGACAGGGGTACAATGAGCAGTTCTTC	CSVEDRQGYNEQFF	NA	TRBJ2-1	TRBD1	TRBV29-1
TGTGCCAGCAGTGTTAACAGGGTTAGCAATCAGCCCCAGCATTTT	CASSVNRVSNQPQHF	NA	TRBJ1-5	NA	TRBV2
TGTGCCAGCAGACGGACTTATAACACTGAAGCTTTCTTT	CASRRTYNTEAFF	NA	TRBJ1-1	NA	TRBV6-5
TGTGCCAGCAGTTACCGGGACACTGATCAGCCCCAGCATTTT	CASSYRDTDQPQHF	NA	TRBJ1-5	NA	TRBV28
TGTGCCAGCAGGGGGGGCCTGTGGGCTGAAGCTTTCTTT	CASRGGLWAEAFF	NA	TRBJ1-1	NA	TRBV6-5
TGCGCCAGCAGCCAATTCCCTTTGTACGGGACAGGGGGCTACGAGCAGTACTTC	CASSQFPLYGTGGYEQYF	NA	TRBJ2-7	TRBD1	TRBV4-1
TGTGCCAGCAGCTCGTTTCACTCTGGGGCCAACGTCCTGACTTTC	CASSSFHSGANVLTF	once	TRBJ2-6	NA	TRBV12-1
TGTGCCAGCAGCTTAGCCAGGACAGGGGCCCAGTTCTTC	CASSLARTGAQFF	NA	TRBJ2-1	TRBD1	TRBV7-2
TGTGCCAGCACCCTCAGCGAGACGCAGTACTTC	CASTLSETQYF	NA	TRBJ2-7	NA	TRBV11-2
TGCGCCAGCAGCCACAGTATGGGTGTGAACTATGGCTACACCTTC	CASSHSMGVNYGYTF	NA	TRBJ1-2	NA	TRBV4-3